The rows below give T cell receptor beta chains drawn from one sample of a study of OX40 agonist ivuxolimab in advanced cancers. TCRdb keeps only in-frame clones here, not all; method: immunoSEQ multiplex PCR. This sample has 68,000 or so clones; less than 90% occur once, and the top ten carry approximately 2.1%. This sample comprised CD4+ or CD8+ T cells sorted from blood, obtained in a trial of the OX40 agonist ivuxolimab. These TCRs come from an adult with an advanced solid tumor such as melanoma, head and neck, liver or kidney cancer. Each CDR3 is given with its conserved first and last residue. The D gene is left open where the match is weak. Clone sizes are given selectively: once, few, many, or a class where the clone is expanded.

J,length,size,V,D,CDR3,DNA
TRBJ1-1,16,.,TRBV15,.,CATSRATGAGGTEAFF,TGTGCCACCAGCAGAGCTACCGGGGCCGGGGGGACTGAAGCTTTCTTT
TRBJ2-2,12,.,TRBV5-6,.,CASSLATGELFF,TGTGCCAGCAGCTTGGCTACCGGGGAGCTGTTTTTT
TRBJ2-6,16,.,TRBV5-1,.,CASSLGHASGANVLTF,TGCGCCAGCAGCTTGGGTCACGCCTCTGGGGCCAACGTCCTGACTTTC
TRBJ1-1,19,once,TRBV7-2,TRBD1,CASSLFTSGQIKRDTEAFF,TGTGCCAGCAGCTTATTCACGTCGGGACAGATAAAGAGGGACACTGAAGCTTTCTTT
TRBJ2-1,16,.,TRBV5-1,.,CASSLGPRNVPNEQFF,TGCGCCAGCAGCTTGGGACCGCGTAACGTACCCAATGAGCAGTTCTTC
TRBJ2-2,14,.,TRBV19,.,CASSIYSNTGELFF,TGTGCCAGTAGTATCTACTCGAACACCGGGGAGCTGTTTTTT
TRBJ1-3,15,.,TRBV19,.,CASSMGRASGNTIYF,TGTGCCAGTAGTATGGGAAGGGCCTCTGGAAACACCATATATTTT
TRBJ2-7,15,.,TRBV7-3,TRBD2,CASSPISGSTLEQYF,TGTGCCAGCAGCCCCATAAGCGGGAGTACTCTCGAGCAGTACTTC
TRBJ2-7,16,.,TRBV28,TRBD1,CASRRISGTGGNEQYF,TGTGCCAGCAGAAGAATCAGCGGGACAGGGGGAAACGAGCAGTACTTC
TRBJ2-3,15,.,TRBV6-5,TRBD1,CASRSRQGGLDTQYF,TGTGCCAGCAGATCCCGACAGGGGGGTTTGGATACGCAGTATTTT
TRBJ2-1,16,.,TRBV10-3,TRBD1,CAISGLGTGLYNEQFF,TGTGCCATCAGTGGGCTGGGGACAGGACTATACAATGAGCAGTTCTTC
TRBJ1-3,16,.,TRBV7-9,.,CASSAHTGTSGNTIYF,TGTGCCAGCAGCGCCCATACGGGGACCTCTGGAAACACCATATATTTT
TRBJ2-6,14,.,TRBV2,.,CASSSGAGANVLTF,TGTGCCAGCAGTTCGGGGGCCGGGGCCAACGTCCTGACTTTC
TRBJ1-1,13,.,TRBV19,.,CASSIGLSTEAFF,TGTGCCAGTAGTATTGGCCTGAGCACTGAAGCTTTCTTT
TRBJ2-3,16,.,TRBV19,.,CASSISRAVSTDTQYF,TGTGCCAGTAGTATCAGTAGGGCGGTTAGCACAGATACGCAGTATTTT
TRBJ2-3,15,.,TRBV7-3,.,CASSLTGAPSDTQYF,TGTGCCAGCAGCTTAACGGGGGCCCCTTCAGATACGCAGTATTTT
TRBJ2-1,16,.,TRBV27,.,CARPRRGPRPPHEQFF,TGTGCCAGGCCCCGCCGGGGACCCCGACCCCCTCATGAGCAGTTCTTC
TRBJ1-2,14,.,TRBV7-9,.,CASSRDITNYGYTF,TGTGCCAGCAGCCGGGACATAACTAACTATGGCTACACCTTC
TRBJ1-1,14,.,TRBV6-5,.,CASSYSQGNTEAFF,TGTGCCAGCAGTTACTCGCAGGGGAACACTGAAGCTTTCTTT
TRBJ2-1,16,.,TRBV7-8,TRBD2,CASSRRSGGAWNEQFF,TGTGCCAGCAGCAGACGTAGCGGGGGGGCCTGGAATGAGCAGTTCTTC
TRBJ1-1,16,.,TRBV7-8,TRBD1,CASSLARTGGATEAFF,TGTGCCAGCAGCTTAGCTCGAACAGGGGGCGCGACTGAAGCTTTCTTT
TRBJ2-7,14,.,TRBV5-5,.,CASSLGLIPYEQYF,TGTGCCAGCAGCTTGGGACTCATTCCCTACGAGCAGTACTTC
TRBJ1-6,16,.,TRBV27,.,CASISLGQRGNSPLHF,TGTGCCAGCATTTCTTTAGGACAGCGAGGAAATTCACCCCTCCACTTT
TRBJ1-6,16,.,TRBV21-1,.,CASNPRAGAYNSPLHF,TGTGCCAGCAACCCGAGGGCAGGGGCCTATAATTCACCCCTCCACTTT
TRBJ2-4,17,.,TRBV7-2,TRBD2,CASSPVRAGAAGNIQYF,TGTGCCAGCAGCCCAGTTCGAGCGGGAGCAGCGGGAAACATTCAGTACTTC
TRBJ2-1,14,.,TRBV7-2,.,CASSLAGGKDEQFF,TGTGCCAGCAGCTTAGCGGGGGGTAAGGATGAGCAGTTCTTC
TRBJ1-4,15,.,TRBV30,TRBD1,CAWSTGQGGREKLFF,TGTGCCTGGAGTACCGGACAGGGCGGCAGAGAAAAACTGTTTTTT
TRBJ1-4,14,.,TRBV6-6,TRBD1,CAVTTGTGLEKLFF,TGTGCCGTTACTACCGGGACAGGCTTGGAAAAACTGTTTTTT
TRBJ1-3,15,.,TRBV7-9,.,CASSHPGRSGNTIYF,TGTGCCAGCAGCCACCCGGGCCGCTCTGGAAACACCATATATTTT
TRBJ1-5,12,.,TRBV6-5,.,CASSEMGQPQHF,TGTGCCAGCAGTGAAATGGGTCAGCCCCAGCATTTT
TRBJ2-3,11,.,TRBV20-1,.,CSASLTDTQYF,TGCAGTGCTAGTCTCACAGATACGCAGTATTTT
TRBJ2-5,13,.,TRBV28,TRBD1,CASRLQGQTAQYF,TGTGCCAGCAGGTTACAGGGGCAGACGGCCCAGTACTTC
TRBJ1-4,15,.,TRBV6-6,.,CASSSRAGGSEKLFF,TGTGCCAGCAGTTCCCGGGCGGGGGGGTCTGAAAAACTGTTTTTT
TRBJ2-7,15,.,TRBV5-1,.,CASSLGADSSYEQYF,TGCGCCAGCAGCTTGGGCGCAGATTCATCCTACGAGCAGTACTTC
TRBJ2-6,14,few,TRBV6-1,.,CASSPSSGANVLTF,TGTGCCAGCAGTCCAAGCTCTGGGGCCAACGTCCTGACTTTC
TRBJ1-1,13,.,TRBV19,.,CASSIGLSTEAFF,TGTGCCAGTAGTATTGGTCTGAGCACTGAAGCTTTCTTT
TRBJ1-2,14,.,TRBV28,.,CASTTGTGIYGYTF,TGTGCCAGCACGACCGGGACGGGAATCTATGGCTACACCTTC
TRBJ1-2,11,medium-sized,TRBV29-1,.,CSATTVTGYTF,TGCAGCGCCACGACGGTCACGGGCTACACCTTC
TRBJ1-1,15,.,TRBV5-6,TRBD1,CASSLRQGANTEAFF,TGTGCCAGCAGCTTGCGACAGGGAGCGAACACTGAAGCTTTCTTT
TRBJ2-7,14,.,TRBV6-5,TRBD2,CASSIAGGVYEQYF,TGTGCCAGCAGTATAGCGGGAGGGGTCTACGAGCAGTACTTC
TRBJ2-7,12,.,TRBV29-1,.,CSVGEGPYEQYF,TGCAGCGTTGGCGAGGGGCCCTACGAGCAGTACTTC
TRBJ2-7,14,.,TRBV7-8,TRBD2,CASSSSGPSYEQYF,TGTGCCAGCAGCTCTAGCGGGCCCTCCTACGAGCAGTACTTC
TRBJ2-1,14,.,TRBV10-1,.,CASSTSGGSNEQFF,TGCGCCAGCAGCACTAGTGGGGGCTCCAATGAGCAGTTCTTC
TRBJ1-2,14,.,TRBV7-3,.,CASSLNPGSYGYTF,TGTGCCAGCAGCTTAAATCCAGGAAGCTATGGCTACACCTTC
TRBJ2-3,17,.,TRBV11-3,TRBD1,CASSPVAGGTPTDTQYF,TGTGCCAGCAGCCCAGTGGCAGGGGGAACCCCCACAGATACGCAGTATTTT
TRBJ2-7,12,once,TRBV30,.,CAWSKGQMIQYF,TGTGCCTGGAGTAAGGGGCAGATGATACAGTACTTC
TRBJ2-5,15,.,TRBV19,TRBD2,CASSMMLAGGETQYF,TGTGCCAGTAGTATGATGTTAGCGGGAGGGGAGACCCAGTACTTC
TRBJ1-1,14,.,TRBV30,TRBD1,CAWSVKGAPAEAFF,TGTGCCTGGAGTGTAAAGGGGGCGCCGGCTGAAGCTTTCTTT
TRBJ2-3,16,.,TRBV10-3,.,CAISEPRQPVTDTQYF,TGTGCCATCAGTGAGCCCCGTCAGCCGGTTACAGATACGCAGTATTTT
TRBJ1-6,14,.,TRBV28,.,CASSLRPRNSPLHF,TGTGCCAGCAGTTTGAGGCCGAGAAATTCACCCCTCCACTTT
TRBJ1-2,18,.,TRBV27,TRBD1,CASSPLGDRRYSNYGYTF,TGTGCCAGCAGCCCCTTAGGGGACAGGCGGTACTCTAACTATGGCTACACCTTC
TRBJ2-2,11,.,TRBV7-9,.,CASSHFRLAVF,TGTGCCAGCAGCCACTTCCGATTGGCTGTTTTT